Described below is a single T cell receptor beta chain sequence and its context. This entry is derived from a study of T cells in localized non-small cell lung cancer. The method was immunoSEQ multiplex PCR; TCRdb's version includes in-frame clones alone and lacks a portion of them. Here the sample spans approximately 30,000 clones, about 81% being singletons. Germline values: CDR1 SGHDT, CDR2 YYEEEE. The CDR3 is 14 amino acids. Trimming stripped 0 bases from V and 4 bases from J, with 10 bases between. The TCR originated in a male donor older than 55 with stage II squamous cell lung carcinoma. The starting material was peripheral blood, obtained before any cancer treatment. The chain recombines TRBV5-6 with TRBJ1-2; a possible D gene is TRBD1 (6 bases). The CDR3 here is CASSLGGHSYGYTF. The DNA of the CDR3 is TGTGCCAGCAGCTTGGGGGGACACAGCTATGGCTACACCTTC.